The 25 T cell receptor beta chains below were found in one sample sequenced in a study of beta chain features in type 1 diabetes. Every bit of the isolated RNA underwent reverse transcription, so sequencing read expressed TCRB transcripts. TCRdb's table, derived via immunoSEQ multiplex PCR, lists solely in-frame clones and lacks some. Of tens of thousands of clones in the sample, about 32% are singletons; the top ten hold roughly 0.45%. The sample was stem cell memory CD4+ T cells from blood. The receptors derive from a woman aged 18-29 years in good health.

This chain connects TRBV18 to TRBJ1-1, with 11 positions matching TRBD1. J was trimmed by 6 bases and V by 3 bases; bases with no gene match: 6. CDR1 KGHSH and CDR2 LQKENI come from the germline V gene. The CDR3 runs to 15 residues. The CDR3 here is CASSPQDRGLSEAFF. The CDR3 nucleotides read TGTGCCAGCTCACCCCAGGACAGGGGGCTCTCTGAAGCTTTCTTT. Combining the CDR3 with reference TRBV18 and TRBJ1-1 gives the whole variable domain NAGVMQNPRHLVRRRGQEARLRCSPMKGHSHVYWYRQLPEEGLKFMVYLQKENIIDESGMPKERFSAEFPKEGPSILRIQQVVRGDSAAYFCASSPQDRGLSEAFFGQGTRLTVV.

The chain employs TRBV10-3 and TRBJ1-6; 10 bases are shared with TRBD1. The CDR3 covers 17 residues. Germline V CDR1 and CDR2: ENHRY, SYGVKD. J gave up 2 bases and V 0 bases, and 1 base lay outside the gene matches. CDR3: CAISESGQGAYNSPLHF. The CDR3 coding sequence is TGTGCCATCAGTGAGTCAGGACAGGGGGCCTATAATTCACCCCTCCACTTT.

The rearrangement joins TRBV6-5 to TRBJ1-1; D is unresolved. CDR1 is MNHEY and CDR2 is SVGAGI in the germline V gene. Between the trimmed V and J ends, which lost 7 bases and 8 bases, there was a span of 20 bases. This CDR3 has 14 amino acids. CDR3 residues: CASTHLGSDGEAFF. DNA of the CDR3: TGTGCCAGCACCCATCTTGGGAGTGACGGAGAAGCTTTCTTT.

The DNA of the CDR3 is TGCGCCAGCAGCCCCTCGGACTGGAGAAGAACTGAAGCTTTCTTT. It translates to CASSPSDWRRTEAFF. The chain combines TRBV4-3 with TRBJ1-1; no reliable D call. Germline V gives CDR1 LGHNA, CDR2 YSLEER. The CDR3 is 15 amino acids. Trimming stripped 4 bases from V and 5 bases from J, with 17 bases between.

The chain links TRBV9 to TRBJ2-4, with D possibly being TRBD1 (6 bases). The CDR3 loop spans 17 amino acids. CDR1 SGDLS and CDR2 YYNGEE come from the germline V gene. Trimming shortened V by 4 bases and J by 0 bases, and 17 bases separated the two germline ends. This CDR3 is CASSPPTGNLAKNIQYF. The CDR3 bases are TGTGCCAGCAGCCCACCGACAGGCAACCTAGCCAAAAACATTCAGTACTTC.

This clone was seen at least ten times. The rearrangement uses TRBV4-1 and TRBJ2-2, with a tentative D call TRBD1 (6 bases). Per the germline V gene, CDR1 is MGHRA and CDR2 is YSYEKL. V was trimmed by 7 bases and J by 3 bases, leaving 9 bases between them. The CDR3 totals 13 residues. The CDR3 protein is CASNRDHTGELFF. Written as DNA, the CDR3 is TGCGCCAGCAACAGGGATCACACCGGGGAGCTGTTTTTT.

The chain is built from TRBV7-9 and TRBJ2-1; D might be TRBD2 (6 bases). The CDR3 is 13 residues long. V was clipped by 0 bases and J by 8 bases, with 8 bases between them. Germline V gives CDR1 SEHNR, CDR2 FQNEAQ (reference sequence). CDR3 in DNA: TGTGCCAGCAGCTTAGCTGGCGGGGATGAGCAGTTCTTC. It is translated as CASSLAGGDEQFF.

This clone was counted at least ten times. The chain uses TRBV7-9 and TRBJ2-6, with D uncertain. The V end was cut by 3 bases, the J end by 9 bases, with 9 bases between. The CDR3 sequence is 13 residues long. Germline loops: CDR1 SEHNR, CDR2 FQNEAQ (reference sequence). CDR3 protein: CASSFGQVNVLTF. DNA for the CDR3: TGTGCCAGCAGCTTCGGTCAGGTCAACGTCCTGACTTTC. Filled out from reference TRBV7-9 and TRBJ2-6, the complete variable domain reads DTGVSQNPRHKITKRGQNVTFRCDPISEHNRLYWYRQTLGQGPEFLTYFQNEAQLEKSRLLSDRFSAERPKGSFSTLEIQRTEQGDSAMYLCASSFGQVNVLTFGAGSRLTVL.

This clone came up a few times. The chain links TRBV18 to TRBJ1-3; tentatively, D is TRBD1 (6 bases). Germline V gives CDR1 KGHSH, CDR2 LQKENI. V shed 3 bases and J shed 1 base, with 16 bases lying between them. The CDR3 totals 17 residues. This chain's CDR3 is CASSPSTGHDSGNTIYF. The CDR3 region has the DNA TGTGCCAGCTCACCTAGCACGGGACACGATTCTGGAAACACCATATATTTT.

This clone was observed a few times. The rearrangement joins TRBV19 to TRBJ1-2, with D possibly being TRBD1 (5 bases). Germline CDR1 LNHDA, CDR2 SQIVND (reference sequence). Trimming took 4 bases from V and 4 from J, leaving 13 bases between them. The CDR3 runs 14 residues. CDR3 in amino acids: CASSTPGEAYGYTF. CDR3 DNA: TGTGCCAGTAGTACCCCGGGGGAGGCCTATGGCTACACCTTC.

The sample holds one count of this clone. Other DNA sequences within the sample encode an identical CDR3. This chain joins TRBV7-2 and TRBJ2-3; 7 bases match TRBD2. CDR3 size: 15 residues. Germline-derived CDR1 and CDR2 are SGHTA and FQGNSA. V lost 0 bases and J lost 3; bases outside the gene matches: 3. CDR3 DNA sequence: TGTGCCAGCAGCTTAGCAGGCGGGAGTACAGATACGCAGTATTTT. Its protein is CASSLAGGSTDTQYF. Drawing the rest from reference TRBV7-2 and TRBJ2-3, the complete variable domain is GAGVSQSPSNKVTEKGKDVELRCDPISGHTALYWYRQSLGQGLEFLIYFQGNSAPDKSGLPSDRFSAERTGGSVSTLTIQRTQQEDSAVYLCASSLAGGSTDTQYFGPGTRLTVL.

This clone came up once. The V and J genes are TRBV28 and TRBJ1-5; D is possibly TRBD1 (5 bases). The CDR3 runs 15 residues. Looked up from germline, CDR1 is MDHEN and CDR2 is SYDVKM. Trimming removed 5 bases from V and 2 bases from J, with 13 bases in between. In DNA form, the CDR3 reads TGTGCCAGCAGTGAGGCGACAGCCGGCAATCAGCCCCAGCATTTT. It is translated as CASSEATAGNQPQHF.

This chain links TRBV4-1 with TRBJ2-3, with 11 bases aligning to TRBD2. Trimming took 3 bases from V and 1 from J; bases not matched to a gene: 0. Germline assignment: CDR1 MGHRA and CDR2 YSYEKL. This CDR3 region has 15 residues. The CDR3 loop is CASSQGLAGTDTQYF. The CDR3 DNA follows: TGCGCCAGCAGCCAGGGACTAGCGGGCACAGATACGCAGTATTTT.

The V and J genes are TRBV5-1 and TRBJ1-2; D remains unclear. Per germline, CDR1 SGHRS and CDR2 YFSETQ. The CDR3 contains 12 residues. As DNA, the CDR3 is TGCTCACCCCCCGTTAGCTTTTATGGCTACACCTTC. Its protein product is CSPPVSFYGYTF.

Only a few counts were recorded for this clone. The V call is TRBV19, the J call TRBJ2-6; D gene ambiguous. Per the germline V gene, CDR1 is LNHDA and CDR2 is SQIVND (reference sequence). Trimming shortened V by 5 bases and J by 0 bases, and 11 bases separated the two germline ends. The CDR3 sequence is 16 residues long. CDR3 in DNA: TGTGCCAGTAGTCCCGTTCTCTTCTCTGGGGCCAACGTCCTGACTTTC. Protein: CASSPVLFSGANVLTF.

The chain combines TRBV5-1 with TRBJ1-2, with 7 bases matching TRBD1. The V gene's germline CDR1 is SGHRS and CDR2 YFSETQ. The V and J ends lost 5 bases and 6 bases, in that order; junction bases with no gene match: 13. The CDR3 sequence is 15 residues long. The CDR3 sequence is CASRRAGGSLDGYTF. In nucleotides, the CDR3 is TGCGCCAGCAGGAGGGCAGGGGGTTCGCTGGATGGCTACACCTTC.

The genes are TRBV4-2 and TRBJ2-1; 10 nucleotides align to TRBD2. This CDR3 contains 17 residues. J gave up 7 bases and V 0 bases, and 9 bases lay outside the gene matches. In germline, CDR1 is LGHNA, CDR2 YNFKEQ. The CDR3 reads CASSQDPSGSFNNEQFF. Written as DNA, the CDR3 is TGTGCCAGCAGCCAAGATCCTAGCGGGAGTTTCAATAATGAGCAGTTCTTC.

V gene TRBV12-5 combines with J gene TRBJ2-2; 10 bases fit TRBD1. Germline values: CDR1 LGHNT, CDR2 FRNRAP. Trimming took 5 bases from V and 1 from J; bases not matched to a gene: 4. The CDR3 length is 16 residues. The CDR3 spells CASGPGQGGNTGELFF. Written as DNA, the CDR3 is TGTGCTAGTGGTCCCGGACAGGGGGGGAACACCGGGGAGCTGTTTTTT. The full variable domain, with the rest looked up from reference TRBV12-5 and TRBJ2-2, is DARVTQTPRHKVTEMGQEVTMRCQPILGHNTVFWYRQTMMQGLELLAYFRNRAPLDDSGMPKDRFSAEMPDATLATLKIQPSEPRDSAVYFCASGPGQGGNTGELFFGEGSRLTVL.

This clone was recorded once. The chain combines TRBV5-4 with TRBJ2-5; 9 nucleotides match TRBD1. The germline CDR1 and CDR2 sequences are SGHNT and YYREEE (reference sequence). The CDR3 extends over 15 amino acids. Trimming took 6 bases from V and 7 from J; bases not matched to a gene: 13. The CDR3 protein is CASTQGDRVAATQYF. Written as DNA, the CDR3 is TGTGCCAGCACCCAGGGGGACAGGGTGGCGGCGACCCAGTACTTC.

This chain connects TRBV4-2 to TRBJ2-7; tentatively, D is TRBD2 (5 bases). Trimming removed 3 bases from V and 2 bases from J, with 20 bases in between. There are 17 residues in the CDR3. Germline CDR1 reads LGHNA; CDR2 reads YNFKEQ. The CDR3 protein is CASSQGRGSGNAYEQYF. CDR3 in DNA: TGTGCCAGCAGCCAGGGTCGAGGTTCGGGAAACGCCTACGAGCAGTACTTC.

The chain combines TRBV2 with TRBJ2-7, with 10 positions matching TRBD1. This CDR3 has 15 amino acids. Germline V lookup: CDR1 SNHLY, CDR2 FYNNEI. V shed 6 bases and J 6 bases; nucleotides not matched to a gene: 11. The CDR3 loop is CASRDKAGQGTEQYF. In DNA, the CDR3 is TGTGCCAGCAGGGATAAGGCGGGACAGGGGACCGAGCAGTACTTC.

This clone was detected a few times. This chain connects TRBV7-2 to TRBJ1-1; TRBD1 aligns across 7 bases. Germline assignment: CDR1 SGHTA and CDR2 FQGNSA. V lost 4 bases to trimming and J lost 4 bases; unmatched junction nucleotides: 3. This CDR3 is 13 amino acids long. The DNA for the CDR3 is TGTGCCAGCAGCTACAGGGGACCCACTGAAGCTTTCTTT. Translated: CASSYRGPTEAFF.

The chain carries TRBV10-3 and TRBJ1-1; D is possibly TRBD1 (5 bases). CDR1 is ENHRY, CDR2 SYGVKD, per germline. This CDR3 region has 15 residues. V gave up 5 bases and J gave up 5 bases, with 18 bases separating them. CDR3 amino acids: CAISRRRGSRTEAFF. The CDR3 DNA is TGTGCCATCAGTCGCCGAAGGGGTTCTAGAACTGAAGCTTTCTTT.

This clone was seen only a few times. V is TRBV11-2 and J is TRBJ1-1; D unresolved. The germline V gene has CDR1 SGHAT and CDR2 FQNNGV. The germline V and J ends were trimmed by 5 bases and 7 bases, with 14 bases remaining between them. CDR3 length equals 13 residues. CDR3 in amino acids: CASSLGVEFEAFF. For the CDR3, the DNA is TGTGCCAGCAGCCTCGGGGTGGAATTTGAAGCTTTCTTT.

The chain combines TRBV29-1 with TRBJ1-2; D possibly corresponds to TRBD1 (6 bases). Trimming left V 6 bases short and J 6 bases short, with 20 bases between. This CDR3 is built from 14 residues. CDR1 is SQVTM, CDR2 ANQGSEA, per germline. The CDR3 DNA is TGCAGCGTGGCTCCTTGGGGGCAGGCAGATGGCTACACCTTC. This gives the protein CSVAPWGQADGYTF.